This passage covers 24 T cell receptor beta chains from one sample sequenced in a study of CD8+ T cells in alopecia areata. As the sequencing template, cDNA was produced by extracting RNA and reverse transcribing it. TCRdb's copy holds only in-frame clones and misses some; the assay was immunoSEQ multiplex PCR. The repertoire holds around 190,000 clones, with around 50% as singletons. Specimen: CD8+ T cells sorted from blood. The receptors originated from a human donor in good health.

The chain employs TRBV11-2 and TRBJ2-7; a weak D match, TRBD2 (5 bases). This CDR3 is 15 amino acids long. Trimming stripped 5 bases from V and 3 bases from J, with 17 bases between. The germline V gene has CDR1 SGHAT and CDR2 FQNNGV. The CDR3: CASSPDIEGYYEQYF. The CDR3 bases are TGTGCCAGCAGCCCCGATATAGAGGGATACTACGAGCAGTACTTC.

Here the CDR3 reads CASSLTVDSTDTQYF. The CDR3 DNA sequence: TGTGCCAGCAGCCTGACCGTGGATAGCACAGATACGCAGTATTTT. The rearrangement joins TRBV5-4 to TRBJ2-3; no definite D call. Deletions cut 4 bases from V and 0 bases from J, with 12 bases between. The germline gives CDR1 SGHNT, CDR2 YYREEE (reference sequence). The length of the CDR3 is 15 residues.

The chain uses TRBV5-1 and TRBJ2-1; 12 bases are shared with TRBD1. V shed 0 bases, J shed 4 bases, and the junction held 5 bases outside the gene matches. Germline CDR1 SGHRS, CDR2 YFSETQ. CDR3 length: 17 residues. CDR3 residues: CASSLAGQGARYNEQFF. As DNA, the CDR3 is TGCGCCAGCAGCTTGGCGGGACAGGGGGCGCGTTACAATGAGCAGTTCTTC.

The CDR3 DNA follows: TGTGCCACTGGGACAGGGATAAATGAGCAGTTCTTC. It translates to CATGTGINEQFF. The chain joins TRBV6-5 to TRBJ2-1; 9 nucleotides align to TRBD1. From germline, CDR1 is MNHEY and CDR2 SVGAGI. This CDR3 spans 12 amino acids. V lost 10 bases and J lost 7; bases outside the gene matches: 5.

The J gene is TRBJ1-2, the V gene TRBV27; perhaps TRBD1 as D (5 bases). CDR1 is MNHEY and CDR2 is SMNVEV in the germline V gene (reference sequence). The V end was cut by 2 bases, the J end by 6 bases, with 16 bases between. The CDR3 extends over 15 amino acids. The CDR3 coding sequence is TGTGCCAGCAGTTTACTGGGGAGGGGTTCTCATGGCTACACCTTC. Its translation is CASSLLGRGSHGYTF.

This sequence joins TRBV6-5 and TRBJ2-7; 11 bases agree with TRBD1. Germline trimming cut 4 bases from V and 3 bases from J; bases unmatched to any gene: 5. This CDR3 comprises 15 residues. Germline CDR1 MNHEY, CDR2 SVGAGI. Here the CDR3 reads CASSSGTGGYYEQYF. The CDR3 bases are TGTGCCAGCAGTTCCGGGACAGGGGGTTACTACGAGCAGTACTTC.

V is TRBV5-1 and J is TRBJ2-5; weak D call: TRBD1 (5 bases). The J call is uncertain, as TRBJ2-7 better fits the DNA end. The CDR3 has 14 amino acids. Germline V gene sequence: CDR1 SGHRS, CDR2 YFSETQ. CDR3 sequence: CASSLHQGIVEQYF. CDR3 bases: TGCGCCAGCAGCTTGCATCAGGGAATCGTCGAGCAGTACTTC.

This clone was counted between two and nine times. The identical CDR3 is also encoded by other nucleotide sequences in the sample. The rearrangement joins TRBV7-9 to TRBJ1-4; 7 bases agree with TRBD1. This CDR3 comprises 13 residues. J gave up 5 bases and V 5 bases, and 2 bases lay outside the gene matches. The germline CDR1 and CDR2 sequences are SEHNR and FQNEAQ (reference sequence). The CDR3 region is CASSPTGNEKLFF. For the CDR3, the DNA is TGTGCCAGCAGCCCGACAGGGAATGAAAAACTGTTTTTT.

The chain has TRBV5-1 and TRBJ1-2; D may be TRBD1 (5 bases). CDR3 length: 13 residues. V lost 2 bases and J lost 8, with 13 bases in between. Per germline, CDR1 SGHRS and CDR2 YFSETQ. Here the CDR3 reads CASSLSGHGGYTF. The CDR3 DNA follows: TGCGCCAGCAGCTTATCAGGGCATGGAGGCTACACCTTC.

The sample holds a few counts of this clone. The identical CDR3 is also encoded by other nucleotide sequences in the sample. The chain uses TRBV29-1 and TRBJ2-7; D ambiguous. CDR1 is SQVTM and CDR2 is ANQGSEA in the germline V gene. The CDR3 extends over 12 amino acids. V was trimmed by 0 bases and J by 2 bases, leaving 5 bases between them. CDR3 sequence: CSVEDRAYEQYF. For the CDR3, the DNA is TGCAGCGTTGAAGATCGGGCCTACGAGCAGTACTTC.

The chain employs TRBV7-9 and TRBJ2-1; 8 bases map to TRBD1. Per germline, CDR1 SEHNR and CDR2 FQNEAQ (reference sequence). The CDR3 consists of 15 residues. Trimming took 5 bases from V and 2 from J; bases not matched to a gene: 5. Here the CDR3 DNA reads TGTGCCAGCAGCCCGACAGGGGTCACCTACAATGAGCAGTTCTTC. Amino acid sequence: CASSPTGVTYNEQFF. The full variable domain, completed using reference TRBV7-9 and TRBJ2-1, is DTGVSQNPRHKITKRGQNVTFRCDPISEHNRLYWYRQTLGQGPEFLTYFQNEAQLEKSRLLSDRFSAERPKGSFSTLEIQRTEQGDSAMYLCASSPTGVTYNEQFFGPGTRLTVL.

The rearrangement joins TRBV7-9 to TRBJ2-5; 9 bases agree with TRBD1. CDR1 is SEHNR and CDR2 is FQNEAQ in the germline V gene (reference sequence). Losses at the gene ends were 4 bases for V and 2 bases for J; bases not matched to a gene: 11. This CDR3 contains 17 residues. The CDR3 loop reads CASSSPLGTGSQETQYF. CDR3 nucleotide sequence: TGTGCCAGCAGCTCGCCCTTAGGGACAGGGTCGCAAGAGACCCAGTACTTC.

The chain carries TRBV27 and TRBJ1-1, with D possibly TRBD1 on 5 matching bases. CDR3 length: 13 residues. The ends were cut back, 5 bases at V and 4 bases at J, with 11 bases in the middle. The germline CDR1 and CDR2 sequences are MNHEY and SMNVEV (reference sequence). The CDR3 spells CASSVWGGTEAFF. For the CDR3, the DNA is TGTGCCAGCAGTGTCTGGGGGGGCACTGAAGCTTTCTTT.

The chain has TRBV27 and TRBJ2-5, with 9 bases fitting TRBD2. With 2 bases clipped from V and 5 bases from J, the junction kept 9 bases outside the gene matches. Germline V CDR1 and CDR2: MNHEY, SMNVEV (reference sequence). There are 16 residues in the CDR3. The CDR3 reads CASSLVPAGGWETQYF. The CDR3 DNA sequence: TGTGCCAGCAGTTTAGTTCCCGCGGGGGGGTGGGAGACCCAGTACTTC.

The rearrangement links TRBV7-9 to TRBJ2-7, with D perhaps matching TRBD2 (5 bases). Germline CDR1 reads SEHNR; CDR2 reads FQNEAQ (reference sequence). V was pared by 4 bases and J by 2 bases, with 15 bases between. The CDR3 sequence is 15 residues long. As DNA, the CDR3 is TGTGCCAGCAGCTCATCCGGGATCCTACCCTACGAGCAGTACTTC. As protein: CASSSSGILPYEQYF.

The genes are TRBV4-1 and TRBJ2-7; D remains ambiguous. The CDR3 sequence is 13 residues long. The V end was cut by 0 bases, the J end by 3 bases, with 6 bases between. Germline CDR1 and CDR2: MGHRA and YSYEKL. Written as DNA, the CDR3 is TGCGCCAGCAGCCAAGAACAGCTCTACGAGCAGTACTTC. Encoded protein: CASSQEQLYEQYF.

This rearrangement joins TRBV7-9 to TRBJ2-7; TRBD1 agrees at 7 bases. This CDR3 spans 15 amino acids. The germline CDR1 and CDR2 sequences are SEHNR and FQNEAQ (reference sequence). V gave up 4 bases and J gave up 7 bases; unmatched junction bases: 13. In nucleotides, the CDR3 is TGTGCCAGCAGCTGGGGGACAGTAGGGCCGTTGGAGCAGTACTTC. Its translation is CASSWGTVGPLEQYF.

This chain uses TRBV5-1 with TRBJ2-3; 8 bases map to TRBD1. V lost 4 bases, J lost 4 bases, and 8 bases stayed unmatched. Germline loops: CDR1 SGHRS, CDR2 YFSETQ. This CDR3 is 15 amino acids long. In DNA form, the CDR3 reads TGCGCCAGCAGCGCAGACAGGGGAAATTCAGATACGCAGTATTTT. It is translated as CASSADRGNSDTQYF.

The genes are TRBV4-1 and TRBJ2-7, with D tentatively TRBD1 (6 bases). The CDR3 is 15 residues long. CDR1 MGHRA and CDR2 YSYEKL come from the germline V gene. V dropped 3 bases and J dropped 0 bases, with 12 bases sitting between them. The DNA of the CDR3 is TGCGCCAGCAGCCACGGACAGAAACTCTCCTACGAGCAGTACTTC. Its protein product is CASSHGQKLSYEQYF.

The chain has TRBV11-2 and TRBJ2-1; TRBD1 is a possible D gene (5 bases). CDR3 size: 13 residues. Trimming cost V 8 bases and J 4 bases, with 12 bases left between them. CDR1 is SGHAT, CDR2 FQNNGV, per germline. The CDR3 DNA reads TGTGCCAGCCAGGGCGACTCGTACAATGAGCAGTTCTTC. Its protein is CASQGDSYNEQFF.

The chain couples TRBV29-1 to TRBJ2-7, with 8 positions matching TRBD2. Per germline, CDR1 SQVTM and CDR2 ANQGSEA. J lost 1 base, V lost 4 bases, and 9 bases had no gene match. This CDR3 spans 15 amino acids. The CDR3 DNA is TGCAGCGTTGTGCTGCCGGGGGGGTCTTCCTACGAGCAGTACTTC. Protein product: CSVVLPGGSSYEQYF.

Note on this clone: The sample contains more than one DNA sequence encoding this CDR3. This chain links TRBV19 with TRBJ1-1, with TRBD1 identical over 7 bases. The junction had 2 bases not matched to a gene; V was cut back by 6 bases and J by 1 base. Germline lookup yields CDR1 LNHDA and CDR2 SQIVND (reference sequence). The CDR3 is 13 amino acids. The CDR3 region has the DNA TGTGCCAGTAGCCCAGGGGGGAACACTGAAGCTTTCTTT. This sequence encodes CASSPGGNTEAFF.

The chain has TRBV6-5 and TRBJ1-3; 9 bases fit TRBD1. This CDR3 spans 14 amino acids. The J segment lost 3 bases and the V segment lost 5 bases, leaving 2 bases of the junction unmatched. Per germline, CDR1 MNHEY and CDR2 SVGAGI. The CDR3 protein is CASSQTGGGNTIYF. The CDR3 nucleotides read TGTGCCAGCAGTCAGACAGGGGGTGGAAACACCATATATTTT.

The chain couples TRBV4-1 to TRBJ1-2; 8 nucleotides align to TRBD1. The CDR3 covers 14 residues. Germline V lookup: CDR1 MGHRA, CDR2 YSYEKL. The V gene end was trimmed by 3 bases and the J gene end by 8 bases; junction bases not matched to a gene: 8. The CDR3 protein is CASSQDGQGMGYTF. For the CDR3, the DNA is TGCGCCAGCAGCCAGGACGGACAGGGTATGGGCTACACCTTC.